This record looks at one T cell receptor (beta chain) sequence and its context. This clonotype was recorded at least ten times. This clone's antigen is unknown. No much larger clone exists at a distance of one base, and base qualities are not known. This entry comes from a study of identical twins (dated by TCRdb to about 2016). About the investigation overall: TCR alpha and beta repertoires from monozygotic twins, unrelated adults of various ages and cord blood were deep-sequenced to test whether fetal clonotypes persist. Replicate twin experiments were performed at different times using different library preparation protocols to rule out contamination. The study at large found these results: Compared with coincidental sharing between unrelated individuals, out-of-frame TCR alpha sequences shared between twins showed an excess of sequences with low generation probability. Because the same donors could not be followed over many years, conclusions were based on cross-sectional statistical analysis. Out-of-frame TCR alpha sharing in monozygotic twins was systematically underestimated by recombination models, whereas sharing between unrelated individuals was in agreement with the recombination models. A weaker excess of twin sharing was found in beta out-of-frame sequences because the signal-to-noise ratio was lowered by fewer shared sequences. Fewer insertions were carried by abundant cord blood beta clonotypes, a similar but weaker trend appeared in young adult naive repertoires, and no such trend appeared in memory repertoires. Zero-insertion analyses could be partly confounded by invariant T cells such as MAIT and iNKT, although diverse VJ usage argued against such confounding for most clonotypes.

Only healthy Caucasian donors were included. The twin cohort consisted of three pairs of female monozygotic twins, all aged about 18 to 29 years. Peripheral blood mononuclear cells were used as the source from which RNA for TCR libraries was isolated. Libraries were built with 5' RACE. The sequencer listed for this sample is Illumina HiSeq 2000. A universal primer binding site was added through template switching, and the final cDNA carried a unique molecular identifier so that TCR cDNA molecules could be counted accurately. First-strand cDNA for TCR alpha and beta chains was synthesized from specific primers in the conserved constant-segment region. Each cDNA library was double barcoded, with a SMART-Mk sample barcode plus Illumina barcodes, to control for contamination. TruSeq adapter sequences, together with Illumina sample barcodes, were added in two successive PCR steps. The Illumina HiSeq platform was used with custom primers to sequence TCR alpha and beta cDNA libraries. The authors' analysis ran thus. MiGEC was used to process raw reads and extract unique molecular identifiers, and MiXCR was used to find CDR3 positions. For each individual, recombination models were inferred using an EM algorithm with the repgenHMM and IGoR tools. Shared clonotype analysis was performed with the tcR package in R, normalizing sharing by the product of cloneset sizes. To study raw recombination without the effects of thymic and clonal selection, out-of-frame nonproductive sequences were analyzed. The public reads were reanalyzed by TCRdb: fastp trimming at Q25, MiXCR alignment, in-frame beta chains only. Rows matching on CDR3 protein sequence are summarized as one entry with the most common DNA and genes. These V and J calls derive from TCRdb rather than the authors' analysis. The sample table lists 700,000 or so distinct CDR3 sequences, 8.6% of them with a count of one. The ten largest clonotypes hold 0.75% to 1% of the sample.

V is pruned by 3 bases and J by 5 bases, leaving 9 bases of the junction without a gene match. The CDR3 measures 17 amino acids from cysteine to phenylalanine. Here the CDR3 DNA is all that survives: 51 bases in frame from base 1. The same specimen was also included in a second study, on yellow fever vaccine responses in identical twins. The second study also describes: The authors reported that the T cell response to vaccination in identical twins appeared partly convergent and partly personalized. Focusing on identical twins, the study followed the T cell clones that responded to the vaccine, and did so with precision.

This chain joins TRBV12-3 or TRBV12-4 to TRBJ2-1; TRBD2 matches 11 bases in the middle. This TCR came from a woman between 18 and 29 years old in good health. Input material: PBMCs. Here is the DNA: TGTGCCAGCAGTTTCGGGACTAGCGGAGAGTTTAACAATGAGCAGTTCTTC. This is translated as CASSFGTSGEFNNEQFF.